These T cell receptor beta chains were read from a single sample in a study of blood T cell repertoires in COVID-19. The assay was immunoSEQ multiplex PCR, and TCRdb's table has in-frame clones only and misses some. Of fewer than 500,000 clones listed, about nine tenths are singletons. Input material: PBMCs or T cells enriched from blood (not recorded which). These receptors came from a woman aged 18-29 years who had recovered from COVID-19. The CDR3 runs from the conserved cysteine through the conserved F or W. D genes are given only for firm matches. Only part of the rows carry a size: once, few, many, or a class if the clone is expanded.

j_call d_call v_call clone_size cdr3_length cdr3_nt cdr3_aa
TRBJ2-3 TRBD2 TRBV7-2 NA 17 TGTGCCAGCAGCTTAGAAAGGACTAGCGGGGCCGCAGATACGCAGTATTTT CASSLERTSGAADTQYF
TRBJ1-5 TRBD1 TRBV5-8 NA 15 TGTGCCAGCAGTCCCGGACAGGGGAGCAATCAGCCCCAGCATTTT CASSPGQGSNQPQHF
TRBJ2-7 TRBD2 TRBV5-4 NA 16 TGTGCCAGCAGCTTGACTAGCGGGGTTGGGGCCTACGAGCAGTACTTC CASSLTSGVGAYEQYF
TRBJ2-3 NA TRBV7-2 NA 13 TGTGCCAGCAGTAGGACTATCACAGATACGCAGTATTTT CASSRTITDTQYF
TRBJ1-5 TRBD1 TRBV19 NA 14 TGTGCCAGTAGTATACAGGGGGAGCGACAGCCCCAGCATTTT CASSIQGERQPQHF
TRBJ2-2 NA TRBV30 NA 11 TGTGCCTGGGGGCTAACCGGGGAGCTGTTTTTT CAWGLTGELFF
TRBJ2-1 NA TRBV30 NA 15 TGTGCCTGGAGACGCCCCCGAGGCGGGCCCCATGAGCAGTTCTTC CAWRRPRGGPHEQFF
TRBJ1-5 TRBD1 TRBV19 NA 18 TGTGCCAGTAGTAGGGGACAGGGGGCAAAATCGCGTCCTCAGCCCCAGCATTTT CASSRGQGAKSRPQPQHF
TRBJ1-1 NA TRBV27 once 16 TGTGCCAGCAGTCTCGCCTTAACACAGGTCAACACTGAAGCTTTCTTT CASSLALTQVNTEAFF
TRBJ2-2 TRBD2 TRBV5-1 NA 16 TGCGCCAGCAGCTTGATAGGTAGCGGGTATGCCGGGGAGCTGTTTTTT CASSLIGSGYAGELFF
TRBJ1-2 TRBD1 TRBV14 NA 18 TGTGCCAGCAGCCAAGATCGGAGGGACAGGGGCCCCTTCTATGGCTACACCTTC CASSQDRRDRGPFYGYTF
TRBJ2-1 NA TRBV10-1 NA 14 TGCGCCAGCAGTGAGTCAATAACGCCAGGTGAGCAGTTCTTC CASSESITPGEQFF
TRBJ1-3 NA TRBV3-1/TRBV3-2 NA 14 TGTGCCAGCAGCCAATCCGCAGGGGAAAACACCATATATTTT CASSQSAGENTIYF
TRBJ1-1 NA TRBV5-5 NA 15 TGTGCCAGCAGCTGGGAGGGGGTATCGAACACTGAAGCTTTCTTT CASSWEGVSNTEAFF
TRBJ1-1 TRBD1 TRBV7-9 NA 15 TGTGCCAGCAGCTTCGGACAGGGCCGGAACACTGAAGCTTTCTTT CASSFGQGRNTEAFF
TRBJ1-5 NA TRBV28 NA 12 TGTGCCAACGCAGGCCCCAATCAGCCCCAGCATTTT CANAGPNQPQHF
TRBJ2-7 NA TRBV7-9 NA 14 TGTGCCAGCAGCCCTGCCGGGTCCCGAGGAAGGCAGTACTTC CASSPAGSRGRQYF
TRBJ2-2 NA TRBV11-3 NA 14 TGTGCCAGCAGCATCTACGCGAACACCGGGGAGCTGTTTTTT CASSIYANTGELFF
TRBJ1-4 NA TRBV14 NA 15 TGTGCCAGCAGCCAACTGGCAGGAACTAATGAAAAACTGTTTTTT CASSQLAGTNEKLFF
TRBJ2-7 NA TRBV28 NA 12 TGTGCCAGCAGCACCAGCTCCTACGAGCAGTACTTC CASSTSSYEQYF
TRBJ1-1 TRBD1 TRBV13 NA 15 TGTGCCAGCAGCTTCGCGGGGGACACAGGGGGCGAGGATTTCTTT CASSFAGDTGGEDFF
TRBJ2-7 TRBD1 TRBV19 NA 13 TGTGCCAGTTCCCGGGACAGGGGCTACGAGCAGTACTTC CASSRDRGYEQYF